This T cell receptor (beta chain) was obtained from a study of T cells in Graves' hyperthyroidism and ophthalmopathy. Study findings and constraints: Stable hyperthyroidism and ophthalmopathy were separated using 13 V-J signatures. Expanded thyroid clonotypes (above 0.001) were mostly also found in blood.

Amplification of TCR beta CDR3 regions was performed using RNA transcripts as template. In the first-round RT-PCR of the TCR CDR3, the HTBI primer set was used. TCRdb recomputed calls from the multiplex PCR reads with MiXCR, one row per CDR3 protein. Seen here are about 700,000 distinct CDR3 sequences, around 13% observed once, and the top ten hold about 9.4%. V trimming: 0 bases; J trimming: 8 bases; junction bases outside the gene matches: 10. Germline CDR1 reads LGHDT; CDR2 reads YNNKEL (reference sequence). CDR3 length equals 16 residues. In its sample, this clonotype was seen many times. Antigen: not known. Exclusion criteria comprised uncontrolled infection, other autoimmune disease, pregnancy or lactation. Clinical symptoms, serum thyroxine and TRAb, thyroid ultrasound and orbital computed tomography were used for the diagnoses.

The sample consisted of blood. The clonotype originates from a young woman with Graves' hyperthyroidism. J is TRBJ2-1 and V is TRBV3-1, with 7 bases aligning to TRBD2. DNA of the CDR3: TGTGCCAGCAGCCAAGATTTGCGGGAGCGTGACGATGAGCAGTTCTTC. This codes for CASSQDLRERDDEQFF.